The 2 T cell receptor beta chains below come from one sample, sequenced in a study of OX40 agonist ivuxolimab in advanced cancers. The table came from immunoSEQ multiplex PCR; TCRdb's copy has only in-frame clones and leaves some out. The profile shows around 64,000 clones, around 85% of them singletons. Sequences were derived from CD4+ or CD8+ T cells sorted from blood, sampled in a trial of the OX40 agonist ivuxolimab. All receptors come from an adult with an advanced solid tumor such as melanoma, head and neck, liver or kidney cancer.

This chain joins TRBV14 and TRBJ2-7; unclear D gene. CDR1 is SGHDN and CDR2 is FVKESK in the germline V gene. The CDR3 extends over 12 amino acids. V lost 4 bases and J lost 3, with 7 bases in between. The CDR3 reads CASSPNFYEQYF. CDR3 bases: TGTGCCAGCAGCCCCAACTTCTACGAGCAGTACTTC. The whole variable domain, filled in from reference TRBV14 and TRBJ2-7, reads EAGVTQFPSHSVIEKGQTVTLRCDPISGHDNLYWYRRVMGKEIKFLLHFVKESKQDESGMPNNRFLAERTGGTYSTLKVQPAELEDSGVYFCASSPNFYEQYFGPGTRLTVT.

The chain joins TRBV18 to TRBJ1-1, with TRBD1 matching 8 bases. With 2 bases clipped from V and 0 bases from J, the junction kept 8 bases outside the gene matches. CDR3 size: 17 residues. The V gene's germline CDR1 is KGHSH and CDR2 LQKENI. CDR3 loop: CASSPGRGLEVNTEAFF. The CDR3 region has the DNA TGTGCCAGCTCACCAGGCAGGGGGCTTGAAGTGAACACTGAAGCTTTCTTT.